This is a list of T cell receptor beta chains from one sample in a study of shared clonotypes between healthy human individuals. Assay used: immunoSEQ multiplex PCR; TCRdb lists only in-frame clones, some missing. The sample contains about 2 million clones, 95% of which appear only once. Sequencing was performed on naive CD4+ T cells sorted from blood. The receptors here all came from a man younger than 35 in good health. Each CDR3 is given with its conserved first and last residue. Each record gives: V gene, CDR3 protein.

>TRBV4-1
CASSQDAASGSSYNEQFF
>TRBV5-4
CASSQGQGTGANVLTF
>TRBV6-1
CASSGQGLRDEKLFF
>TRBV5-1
CASSDENERPSGGNEQFF
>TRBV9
CASSVDPGPNQPQHF
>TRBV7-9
CASSLDLGYTF
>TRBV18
CASSRLLEETQYF
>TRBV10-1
CASSGPNTEAFF
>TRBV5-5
CASSLMGAMGETQYF
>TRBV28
CASSLAQGQTYEQYF
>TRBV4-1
CASSTLRGRNTIYF
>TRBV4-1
CASSQEETGVGSPLHF
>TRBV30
CAWSSRGNQPQHF
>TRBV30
CAWIPRTGGNYGYTF
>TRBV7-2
CASSLGGASGPQHF
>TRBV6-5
CASTGTGTYEQYF
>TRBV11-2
CASSPGLGGVPDTQYF
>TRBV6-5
CASSYRGVNTEAFF
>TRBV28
CASSSRYYGYTF
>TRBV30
CAWSVPARSETQYF
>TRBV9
CASSVAVWNEQFF
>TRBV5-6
CASSLSWRNNSPLHF
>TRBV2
CASSAFTSADTQYF
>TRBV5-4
CASSHTGTGGHEQYF
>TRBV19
CASSMNQGRAFF
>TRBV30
CAWIGQTNTEAFF
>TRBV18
CASSLPGGGAGGNYEQYF
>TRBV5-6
CASSSGEAETQYF
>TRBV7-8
CASSLAPTGLNTEAFF
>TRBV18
CASSPLTSGTYNEQFF
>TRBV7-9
CASSLDGQGHQPQHF
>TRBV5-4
CASSTMNSGNTIYF
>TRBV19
CASSIGHFETQYF
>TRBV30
CAWSLGGSWGNEQFF
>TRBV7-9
CAVGAGANSNQPQHF
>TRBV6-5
CASGSSSYNSPLHF
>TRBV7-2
CASSLRRGRETQYF
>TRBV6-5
CASSYYAGNALEQYF
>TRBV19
CASSPSRYEQYF
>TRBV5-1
CASSREGVMSTEAFF
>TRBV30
CAWSTKTGTVNSPLHF